This TCR beta chain derives from a study of control samples from healthy donors and cancer patients (dated by TCRdb to the early 2020s). The CDR3 numbers 13 residues from cysteine through phenylalanine. CDR3 DNA is the only sequence kept; it has 39 bases, read in frame from the first base. Based on the germline V gene, the CDR1 and CDR2 sequences are SGHDN and FVKESK. V and J are truncated by 1 base and 5 bases respectively, leaving an intervening sequence of 7 bases. Libraries were constructed by the immunoSEQ multiplex PCR assay. TCRdb took this table from immuneACCESS and kept in-frame rearrangements with V and J called. Such tables lack part of the clones; where checked against another copy, unresolved V genes explain under half of the gap, and the rest is unexplained. The sample table records about 220,000 clones; around 94% of these occur just once. About 1.6% of the sample is held by the ten biggest clonotypes.

A remark on this clone: Its binding antigen is unknown. No quality values exist for individual bases; no much larger clone is one base distant.

The receptor was derived from a man in his fifties in good health. The sequenced sample consisted of blood. The V and J segments used are TRBV14 and TRBJ2-3; no D gene can be assigned with confidence. In nucleotide form, the sequence is TGTGCCAGCAGCCAAGGAGTTGGAGATACGCAGTATTTT. Translated, it reads CASSQGVGDTQYF. With all but the CDR3 taken from the reference TRBV14 and TRBJ2-3 genes, the full variable domain is: EAGVTQFPSHSVIEKGQTVTLRCDPISGHDNLYWYRRVMGKEIKFLLHFVKESKQDESGMPNNRFLAERTGGTYSTLKVQPAELEDSGVYFCASSQGVGDTQYFGPGTRLTVL.